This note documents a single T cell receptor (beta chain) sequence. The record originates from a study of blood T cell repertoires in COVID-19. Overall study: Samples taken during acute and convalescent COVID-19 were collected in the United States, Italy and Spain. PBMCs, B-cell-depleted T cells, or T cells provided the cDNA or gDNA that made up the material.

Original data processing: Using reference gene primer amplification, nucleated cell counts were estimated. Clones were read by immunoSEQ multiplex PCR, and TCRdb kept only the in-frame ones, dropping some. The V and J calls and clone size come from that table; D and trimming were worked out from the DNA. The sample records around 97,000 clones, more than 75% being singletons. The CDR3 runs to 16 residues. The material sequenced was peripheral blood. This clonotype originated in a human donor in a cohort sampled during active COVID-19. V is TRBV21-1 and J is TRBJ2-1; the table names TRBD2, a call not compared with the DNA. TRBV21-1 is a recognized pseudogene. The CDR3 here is CASSKDGSREGSEQFF. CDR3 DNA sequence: TGTGCCAGCAGCAAAGACGGTTCGCGGGAGGGCTCTGAGCAGTTCTTC.